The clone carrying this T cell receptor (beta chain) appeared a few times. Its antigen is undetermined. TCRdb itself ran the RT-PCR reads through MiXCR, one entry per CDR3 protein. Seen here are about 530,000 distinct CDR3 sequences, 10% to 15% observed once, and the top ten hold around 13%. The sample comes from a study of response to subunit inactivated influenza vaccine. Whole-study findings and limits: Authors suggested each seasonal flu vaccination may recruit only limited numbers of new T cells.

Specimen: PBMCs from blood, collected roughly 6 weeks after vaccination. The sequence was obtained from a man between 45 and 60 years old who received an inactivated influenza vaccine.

In DNA, the CDR3 is TGCAGCGTTGAATGGCTAGCGGGGGGGCCAGATACGCAGTATTTT. Translation: CSVEWLAGGPDTQYF. The chain is built from TRBV29-1 and TRBJ2-3; 12 bases fit TRBD2. This CDR3 is 15 amino acids long. Germline trimming cut 2 bases from V and 4 bases from J; bases unmatched to any gene: 4. The germline CDR1 and CDR2 sequences are SQVTM and ANQGSEA.